This TCR beta chain appears in the sequencing data of a study of radiation and T cells in renal cell carcinoma. Only in-frame clones appear in the TCRdb table, and some are missing; sequencing was by immunoSEQ multiplex PCR. The table shows about 150,000 clones, with roughly 90% occurring only once. General study results and limits: Pretreatment tumor biopsies were lacking, so baseline clonotypes are unknown. Top tumor clonotypes rose in blood 2 weeks post-radiation, then contracted.

Germline lookup yields CDR1 MNHEY and CDR2 SVGAGI. The CDR3 extends over 11 amino acids. Trimming removed 5 bases from V and 3 bases from J, with 5 bases in between. Regarding this clone: What it binds is not known.

This sample's time point: baseline pretreatment blood. Sample treatment: 15 Gy SBRT to primary tumor, nephrectomy 4 weeks later. Blood was sampled at baseline, 2 weeks and 4 weeks after SBRT. This rearrangement joins TRBV6-5 to TRBJ2-7; D gene ambiguous. The material sequenced was blood, taken from a patient whose treatment included radiotherapy and nephrectomy. The sequence derives from a woman in her 70s with renal cell carcinoma. The CDR3, as DNA: TGTGCCAGCAGTGAATACTACGAGCAGTACTTC. It encodes CASSEYYEQYF.